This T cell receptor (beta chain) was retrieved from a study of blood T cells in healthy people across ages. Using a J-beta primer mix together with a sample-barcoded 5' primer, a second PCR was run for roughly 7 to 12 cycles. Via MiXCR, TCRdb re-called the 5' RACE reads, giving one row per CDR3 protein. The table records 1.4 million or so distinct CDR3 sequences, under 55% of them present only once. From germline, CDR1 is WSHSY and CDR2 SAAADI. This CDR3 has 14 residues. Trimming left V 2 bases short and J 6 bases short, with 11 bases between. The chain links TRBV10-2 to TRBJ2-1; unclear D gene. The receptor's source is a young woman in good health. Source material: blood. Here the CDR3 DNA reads TGCGCCAGCAGTGAGCAGAAGCGAAGCAATGAGCAGTTCTTC. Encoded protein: CASSEQKRSNEQFF.